This passage covers 9 T cell receptor beta chains from one sample sequenced in a study of shared clonotypes between healthy human individuals. TCRdb keeps only in-frame clones here, not all; method: immunoSEQ multiplex PCR. The table shows about 770,000 clones, with over 55% occurring only once. Sequencing was done on a sample of memory CD4+ T cells sorted from blood. The sample's subset: CD45RA-negative fraction. Receptors were obtained from a woman under 40 in good health.

The genes are TRBV5-6 and TRBJ2-1; possibly TRBD2 for D (6 bases). V was pared by 1 base and J by 0 bases, with 17 bases between. The germline gives CDR1 SGHDT, CDR2 YYEEEE. The CDR3 is 18 residues long. This CDR3 reads CASSLISFGTHSYNEQFF. DNA for the CDR3: TGTGCCAGCAGCTTGATTTCCTTCGGGACTCACTCCTACAATGAGCAGTTCTTC.

V and J are TRBV30 and TRBJ1-4, with 8 bases aligning to TRBD1. This CDR3 contains 14 residues. The ends lost 2 bases at V and 8 bases at J; junction bases unmatched: 7. Per germline, CDR1 GTSNPN and CDR2 SVGIG (reference sequence). The CDR3 DNA is TGTGCCTGGAGTACGGACAGGGCCGGCGAAAAACTGTTTTTT. Protein product: CAWSTDRAGEKLFF.

The CDR3 protein is CASSQDSAPSDTQYF. CDR3 in DNA: TGTGCCAGCAGCCAAGATTCGGCTCCCTCGGATACGCAGTATTTT. This sequence joins TRBV14 and TRBJ2-3; D is unclear. Per the germline V gene, CDR1 is SGHDN and CDR2 is FVKESK. This CDR3 region has 15 residues. Trimming removed 0 bases from V and 6 bases from J, with 13 bases in between.

This clone occurred a few times. The chain recombines TRBV5-1 with TRBJ2-1, with 12 bases that match TRBD2. Germline CDR1 is SGHRS and CDR2 is YFSETQ. The ends lost 4 bases at V and 5 bases at J; junction bases unmatched: 13. The CDR3 covers 18 residues. CDR3 loop: CASSPLAGGPRRNNEQFF. The CDR3 DNA is TGCGCCAGCAGCCCTCTAGCGGGAGGGCCCCGGCGGAACAATGAGCAGTTCTTC. Full variable domain (remainder filled in from reference TRBV5-1 and TRBJ2-1): KAGVTQTPRYLIKTRGQQVTLSCSPISGHRSVSWYQQTPGQGLQFLFEYFSETQRNKGNFPGRFSGRQFSNSRSEMNVSTLELGDSALYLCASSPLAGGPRRNNEQFFGPGTRLTVL.

Points on this clone: The junction shows a germline mismatch at one end, possibly a read error. The chain joins TRBV6-6 to TRBJ1-4; TRBD1 agrees at 9 bases. This CDR3 comprises 15 residues. Germline assignment: CDR1 MNHNY and CDR2 SVGAGI (reference sequence). CDR3 sequence: CASSLQGASNGKLFF. The CDR3 DNA sequence: TGTGCCAGCAGCTTACAGGGGGCGAGTAATGGAAAACTGTTTTTT.

The chain carries TRBV11-2 and TRBJ1-5, with D hard to call. The germline V and J ends were trimmed by 4 bases and 1 base, with 14 bases remaining between them. This CDR3 has 16 residues. Germline V gene data show CDR1 as SGHAT and CDR2 as FQNNGV. The CDR3 nucleotides read TGTGCCAGCAGCTCGGTCCGGGGTATCAGCAATCAGCCCCAGCATTTT. It yields the protein CASSSVRGISNQPQHF.

V usage is TRBV7-9 and J usage is TRBJ2-1; D is ambiguous. V was cut by 6 bases and J by 0 bases, with 12 bases left in between. Per the germline V gene, CDR1 is SEHNR and CDR2 is FQNEAQ (reference sequence). The CDR3 runs 15 residues. In nucleotides, the CDR3 is TGTGCCAGCAGTGACTCACCGAACTCCTACAATGAGCAGTTCTTC. It codes for CASSDSPNSYNEQFF.

The V and J genes are TRBV5-4 and TRBJ2-1, with 12 bases that match TRBD2. Germline V gene lookup returns CDR1 SGHNT and CDR2 YYREEE (reference sequence). J gave up 6 bases and V 3 bases, and 7 bases lay outside the gene matches. The CDR3 consists of 16 residues. The CDR3 bases are TGTGCCAGCAGCTACCTAGCGGGAGGGACGGGCAATGAGCAGTTCTTC. It translates to CASSYLAGGTGNEQFF.

The V and J genes are TRBV11-2 and TRBJ1-1; no reliable D call. The CDR3 runs 13 residues. V was shortened by 4 bases and J by 2 bases, with 8 bases between the two germline ends. Per the germline V gene, CDR1 is SGHAT and CDR2 is FQNNGV. The CDR3 sequence: CASSSVRNTEAFF. DNA of the CDR3: TGTGCCAGCAGCTCCGTGAGAAACACTGAAGCTTTCTTT.